This T cell receptor (beta chain) came from a study of T cells in tumors after PD-1 blockade. V lost 4 bases and J lost 5; bases outside the gene matches: 7. The germline V gene encodes CDR1 LGHDT and CDR2 YNNKEL (reference sequence). The CDR3 is made up of 14 amino acids. This clone was seen once. The method was immunoSEQ multiplex PCR; TCRdb's version includes in-frame clones alone and lacks a portion of them. The sample yields 15,000 to 25,000 clones, approximately 84% seen once. The TCR was taken from a human donor with advanced basal cell or squamous cell carcinoma (not recorded which). The chain carries TRBV3-1 (or the pseudogene TRBV3-2) and TRBJ2-5, with 7 positions matching TRBD1. Source: PBMCs, taken after anti-PD-1 therapy. CDR3 residues: CASSPTGWGETQYF. Here the CDR3 DNA reads TGTGCCAGCAGCCCGACAGGGTGGGGGGAGACCCAGTACTTC.